Listed here are 28 T cell receptor beta chains from one sample, sequenced in a study of T cells in Graves' hyperthyroidism and ophthalmopathy. The TCR beta CDR3 regions underwent amplification using RNA transcripts as the source. TCR CDR3 regions were first amplified by RT-PCR with HTBI primers. MiXCR was run by TCRdb on the multiplex PCR reads, yielding one entry per CDR3 protein. The sample consists of 200,000 to 250,000 distinct CDR3 sequences, about a sixth of them appearing once. Input material: blood. Receptor source: a young woman with Graves' ophthalmopathy.

The sample holds many counts of this clonotype. The chain couples TRBV20-1 to TRBJ2-5; unclear D gene. This CDR3 is 12 amino acids long. The germline V gene encodes CDR1 DFQATT and CDR2 SNEGSKA (reference sequence). Trimming took 6 bases from V and 5 from J, leaving 13 bases between them. The CDR3 sequence is CSATSGTETQYF. In nucleotides, the CDR3 is TGCAGTGCCACTTCCGGAACCGAGACCCAGTACTTC.

The chain carries TRBV11-2 and TRBJ2-1; 7 positions match TRBD2. CDR3 length: 18 amino acids. Germline V gene sequence: CDR1 SGHAT, CDR2 FQNNGV. V shed 1 base and J 0 bases; nucleotides not matched to a gene: 9. The CDR3 DNA reads TGTGCCAGCAGCTTAGGTCGGCTAGCGGCAGGCTCCTACAATGAGCAGTTCTTC. Its translation is CASSLGRLAAGSYNEQFF.

This clonotype was seen ten or more times. This chain uses TRBV6-1 with TRBJ2-3; 7 bases line up with TRBD1. This CDR3 contains 15 residues. Germline V gives CDR1 MNHNS, CDR2 SASEGT. V lost 6 bases and J lost 2; bases outside the gene matches: 8. CDR3 residues: CASRTGQVITDTQYF. The CDR3 bases are TGTGCCAGCAGAACAGGACAGGTTATCACAGATACGCAGTATTTT.

V and J are TRBV27 and TRBJ1-5, with TRBD1 matching 7 bases. After removal of 4 bases from V and 7 bases from J, the junction contained 13 bases not matched to a gene. This CDR3 spans 16 amino acids. Looked up from germline, CDR1 is MNHEY and CDR2 is SMNVEV (reference sequence). In DNA form, the CDR3 reads TGTGCCAGCAGTTGGGGGGCAGGGGGAAGTCGGCAGCCCCAGCATTTT. It encodes CASSWGAGGSRQPQHF.

In this sample, this clonotype turned up many times. The rearrangement links TRBV5-6 to TRBJ2-7; TRBD1 aligns across 9 bases. Germline values: CDR1 SGHDT, CDR2 YYEEEE. The V gene end was trimmed by 4 bases and the J gene end by 0 bases; junction bases not matched to a gene: 5. CDR3 length equals 15 residues. CDR3 DNA: TGTGCCAGCAGCGGGGGACAGGGACCCTCCTACGAGCAGTACTTC. Protein: CASSGGQGPSYEQYF.

Ten or more counts support this clonotype. The chain combines TRBV20-1 with TRBJ1-2; D gene ambiguous. V lost 0 bases and J lost 0, with 11 bases in between. This CDR3 has 15 residues. Germline V lookup: CDR1 DFQATT, CDR2 SNEGSKA (reference sequence). The chain's CDR3 is CSARDVDKANYGYTF. The DNA of the CDR3 is TGCAGTGCTAGAGATGTAGACAAGGCTAACTATGGCTACACCTTC.

This clonotype has at least ten counts. The chain recombines TRBV19 with TRBJ1-3; D not resolved. The CDR3 extends over 15 amino acids. Germline V gene sequence: CDR1 LNHDA, CDR2 SQIVND (reference sequence). The V end was cut by 7 bases, the J end by 0 bases, with 13 bases between. The CDR3 loop is CASTKGRSSGNTIYF. CDR3 in DNA: TGTGCCAGTACAAAAGGACGGTCCTCTGGAAACACCATATATTTT.

There are many counts of this clonotype. The V gene is TRBV4-1, the J gene TRBJ2-3; D perhaps matches TRBD2 (6 bases). V was pared by 1 base and J by 5 bases, with 16 bases between. The CDR3 is 16 residues long. Germline-derived CDR1 and CDR2 are MGHRA and YSYEKL. DNA of the CDR3: TGCGCCAGCAGCCAAGCGGGGGTAGCGGATAAAGATACGCAGTATTTT. It encodes CASSQAGVADKDTQYF.

This clonotype has at least ten counts. V gene TRBV6-5 combines with J gene TRBJ1-1; D possibly corresponds to TRBD1 (5 bases). Germline loops: CDR1 MNHEY, CDR2 SVGAGI. Trimming left V 2 bases short and J 1 base short, with 14 bases between. The CDR3 is made up of 16 amino acids. CDR3 region: CASSYGSRQGNTEAFF. CDR3 sequence (DNA): TGTGCCAGCAGTTACGGTTCCCGCCAGGGGAACACTGAAGCTTTCTTT.

The rearrangement links TRBV27 to TRBJ2-7, with D possibly matching TRBD2 (5 bases). This CDR3 has 14 residues. Germline CDR1 MNHEY, CDR2 SMNVEV (reference sequence). Between the trimmed V and J ends, which lost 3 bases and 2 bases, there was a span of 11 bases. The CDR3: CASSFGEPTYEQYF. The CDR3 DNA is TGTGCCAGCAGTTTCGGGGAACCTACCTACGAGCAGTACTTC.

This clonotype was seen many times. The chain links TRBV18 to TRBJ2-1, with TRBD2 matching 7 bases. Per the germline V gene, CDR1 is KGHSH and CDR2 is LQKENI. V dropped 3 bases and J dropped 8; count of bases not matched to a gene: 4. This CDR3 has 13 amino acids. CDR3 bases: TGTGCCAGCTCACCGCCAGGGAGGGATGAGCAGTTCTTC. This gives the protein CASSPPGRDEQFF.

This clonotype was recorded at least ten times. The chain links TRBV27 to TRBJ2-3, with D maybe TRBD1 (5 bases). CDR1 is MNHEY and CDR2 is SMNVEV in the germline V gene (reference sequence). The germline V and J ends were trimmed by 3 bases and 1 base, with 8 bases remaining between them. There are 14 residues in the CDR3. In DNA form, the CDR3 reads TGTGCCAGCAGTTTTTTAGGGGGCACAGATACGCAGTATTTT. Protein sequence: CASSFLGGTDTQYF.

There are many counts of this clonotype. The J gene is TRBJ2-7, the V gene TRBV20-1; TRBD2 matches 9 bases. The CDR3 length is 15 residues. V shed 4 bases, J shed 3 bases, and the junction held 10 bases outside the gene matches. CDR1 and CDR2 (germline): DFQATT, SNEGSKA (reference sequence). CDR3 coding DNA: TGCAGTGCTAAGTTTCTTCTAGCGGGAATCTACGAGCAGTACTTC. This sequence encodes CSAKFLLAGIYEQYF.

The chain links TRBV7-3 to TRBJ2-1; D not resolved. The CDR3 has 15 amino acids. In germline, CDR1 is SGHTA, CDR2 FQGTGA. V was shortened by 1 base and J by 5 bases, with 12 bases between the two germline ends. CDR3 region: CASSLRGGVHNEQFF. Written as DNA, the CDR3 is TGTGCCAGCAGCTTAAGAGGTGGAGTCCACAATGAGCAGTTCTTC.

The V and J genes are TRBV24-1 and TRBJ2-3, with unresolved D. The germline CDR1 and CDR2 sequences are KGHDR and SFDVKD. CDR3 length: 16 residues. V lost 0 bases to trimming and J lost 0 bases, with 9 bases between them. CDR3 sequence: CATSDLGVGSTDTQYF. The CDR3 bases are TGTGCCACCAGTGATTTGGGGGTCGGCAGCACAGATACGCAGTATTTT.

This clonotype was seen repeatedly, ten times or more. The chain links TRBV9 to TRBJ2-5, with TRBD2 matching 9 bases. Germline CDR1 SGDLS, CDR2 YYNGEE. J lost 2 bases, V lost 3 bases, and 8 bases had no gene match. CDR3 length: 16 residues. The CDR3 DNA sequence: TGTGCCAGCAGCGCTTCGGGACTAGCTAGGCAAGAGACCCAGTACTTC. Its protein product is CASSASGLARQETQYF.

This clonotype was seen many times. The J gene is TRBJ1-2, the V gene TRBV7-9, with a possible D match to TRBD1 (5 bases). Germline CDR1 SEHNR, CDR2 FQNEAQ (reference sequence). Trimming pared 5 bases from V and 6 bases from J, leaving 13 bases between. The CDR3 spans 13 residues. The chain's CDR3 is CASSLEGFHGYTF. CDR3 nucleotides: TGTGCCAGCAGCCTGGAGGGGTTCCATGGCTACACCTTC.

This chain uses TRBV5-1 with TRBJ1-3, with D uncertain. This CDR3 spans 16 amino acids. Trimming shortened V by 0 bases and J by 0 bases, and 10 bases separated the two germline ends. Germline CDR1 reads SGHRS; CDR2 reads YFSETQ. The CDR3 DNA sequence: TGCGCCAGCAGCTTGGACGGACTGTCCTCTGGAAACACCATATATTTT. Its protein product is CASSLDGLSSGNTIYF. Full variable domain (rest looked up from reference TRBV5-1 and TRBJ1-3): KAGVTQTPRYLIKTRGQQVTLSCSPISGHRSVSWYQQTPGQGLQFLFEYFSETQRNKGNFPGRFSGRQFSNSRSEMNVSTLELGDSALYLCASSLDGLSSGNTIYFGEGSWLTVV.

A few counts support this clonotype. Without the conserved terminal phenylalanine or tryptophan, this CDR3 likely stems from a read error. The rearrangement joins TRBV27 to TRBJ1-1; D is unclear. V lost 2 bases to trimming and J lost 0 bases, with 4 bases between them. The germline gives CDR1 MNHEY, CDR2 SMNVEV (reference sequence). The CDR3 is 13 residues long. The CDR3 sequence is CASSLQVNTEAFS. For the CDR3, the DNA is TGTGCCAGCAGTTTACAAGTGAACACTGAAGCTTTCTCT.

This clonotype was counted ten times or more. This sequence joins TRBV7-8 and TRBJ2-1, with D perhaps being TRBD1 or TRBD2 (7 bases each). V was clipped by 5 bases and J by 3 bases, with 14 bases between them. The CDR3 covers 15 residues. Germline V gives CDR1 SGHVS, CDR2 FQNEAQ. For the CDR3, the DNA is TGTGCCAGCAGCGGGGGGGGGGACAGCTACAATGAGCAGTTCTTC. Translating gives CASSGGGDSYNEQFF.

This clonotype was seen ten or more times. The chain has TRBV7-9 and TRBJ1-2, with 8 bases that match TRBD1. Germline CDR1 and CDR2: SEHNR and FQNEAQ (reference sequence). The length of the CDR3 is 16 residues. The V segment lost 2 bases and the J segment 6 bases; nucleotides outside the gene matches: 11. CDR3 residues: CASSLWTRGHQDGYTF. The CDR3, as DNA: TGTGCCAGCAGCTTATGGACCAGGGGGCATCAGGATGGCTACACCTTC.

This clonotype was seen repeatedly, ten times or more. This chain uses TRBV7-2 with TRBJ2-1; D might be TRBD2 (7 bases). The CDR3 is 17 residues long. The V end lost 4 bases, the J end lost 10 bases, and 26 bases lay between the germline ends. Germline V lookup: CDR1 SGHTA, CDR2 FQGNSA. CDR3 residues: CASSSYRGRERDGEQFF. The CDR3 DNA is TGTGCCAGCAGCTCATACCGGGGGCGGGAGCGGGACGGGGAGCAGTTCTTC. The whole variable domain, remainder taken from reference TRBV7-2 and TRBJ2-1, is GAGVSQSPSNKVTEKGKDVELRCDPISGHTALYWYRQSLGQGLEFLIYFQGNSAPDKSGLPSDRFSAERTGGSVSTLTIQRTQQEDSAVYLCASSSYRGRERDGEQFFGPGTRLTVL.

This clonotype was counted at least ten times. The gene calls are TRBV28 and TRBJ2-1; 12 bases are shared with TRBD2. The germline gives CDR1 MDHEN, CDR2 SYDVKM. V trimming: 6 bases; J trimming: 4 bases; junction bases outside the gene matches: 10. The CDR3 covers 17 residues. The CDR3 DNA reads TGTGCCAGCAGCTCCATACTAGCGGGAGGCGTTTACAATGAGCAGTTCTTC. It specifies CASSSILAGGVYNEQFF.

This clonotype was counted many times. The chain has TRBV7-8 and TRBJ1-1; D uncertain. The CDR3 consists of 13 residues. Trimming pared 4 bases from V and 0 bases from J, leaving 6 bases between. Germline CDR1 SGHVS, CDR2 FQNEAQ. CDR3 region: CASSSDMNTEAFF. DNA for the CDR3: TGTGCCAGCAGCTCGGATATGAACACTGAAGCTTTCTTT.

This clonotype came up many times. The chain couples TRBV11-2 to TRBJ1-2, with D unclear. V dropped 4 bases and J dropped 2 bases, with 11 bases sitting between them. The CDR3 totals 14 residues. Germline V gene sequence: CDR1 SGHAT, CDR2 FQNNGV. The CDR3 loop reads CASSYSDGNYGYTF. Written as DNA, the CDR3 is TGTGCCAGCAGCTATTCGGACGGCAACTATGGCTACACCTTC.

The rearrangement joins TRBV5-1 to TRBJ2-5; 10 bases fit TRBD1. Trimming took 5 bases from V and 5 from J; bases not matched to a gene: 9. The CDR3 loop spans 15 amino acids. CDR1 is SGHRS and CDR2 is YFSETQ in the germline V gene. Here the CDR3 DNA reads TGCGCCAGCAGTTCCGGGGACAGGGGAGGGGAGACCCAGTACTTC. This gives the protein CASSSGDRGGETQYF.

This clonotype was counted at least ten times. This chain joins TRBV20-1 and TRBJ2-1; 12 bases line up with TRBD2. CDR3 size: 17 residues. Germline-derived CDR1 and CDR2 are DFQATT and SNEGSKA (reference sequence). Losses at the gene ends were 0 bases for V and 6 bases for J; bases not matched to a gene: 9. The DNA of the CDR3 is TGCAGTGCTAGAGATAAAGGACTAGCGGGGTATCGCAATGAGCAGTTCTTC. It is translated as CSARDKGLAGYRNEQFF.

This clonotype was observed at least ten times. This chain uses TRBV5-1 with TRBJ1-2, with D possibly matching TRBD1 (5 bases). This CDR3 contains 15 residues. V was shortened by 2 bases and J by 3 bases, with 14 bases between the two germline ends. Germline V CDR1 and CDR2: SGHRS, YFSETQ. CDR3 protein: CASSFVDRDYYGYTF. CDR3 coding DNA: TGCGCCAGCAGCTTTGTTGATCGGGACTACTATGGCTACACCTTC.